The 24 T cell receptor beta chains listed next were all sequenced from one sample in a study of cytomegalovirus exposure and HLA in healthy donors. 60 Vbeta and 13 Jbeta primers were used in PCR. TCRdb's table, derived via immunoSEQ multiplex PCR, lists solely in-frame clones and lacks some. The sample shows around 130,000 clones, over 70% of them seen only once. Sequenced input: PBMCs. The receptors originated from a woman in her thirties or forties in good health and CMV-seronegative.

The chain links TRBV19 to TRBJ1-1; D call uncertain. V lost 4 bases to trimming and J lost 13 bases, with 13 bases between them. From germline, CDR1 is LNHDA and CDR2 SQIVND (reference sequence). The CDR3 runs to 11 residues. The CDR3 sequence is CASSTQSNHFF. The CDR3 DNA sequence: TGTGCCAGTAGTACTCAAAGCAACCATTTCTTT. The full variable domain, in which reference TRBV19 and TRBJ1-1 provide the parts outside the CDR3, is DGGITQSPKYLFRKEGQNVTLSCEQNLNHDAMYWYRQDPGQGLRLIYYSQIVNDFQKGDIAEGYSVSREKKESFPLTVTSAQKNPTAFYLCASSTQSNHFFGQGTRLTVV.

The J gene is TRBJ2-7, the V gene TRBV5-4; the match to TRBD2 covers 7 bases. After removal of 0 bases from V and 2 bases from J, the junction contained 5 bases not matched to a gene. CDR3 length equals 15 residues. The germline CDR1 and CDR2 sequences are SGHNT and YYREEE (reference sequence). The CDR3, as DNA: TGTGCCAGCAGCTTGGGAGCTAGCGGAACCTACGAGCAGTACTTC. Encoded protein: CASSLGASGTYEQYF.

This clone was detected a few times. The V and J genes are TRBV4-3 and TRBJ2-7; tentatively, D is TRBD2 (6 bases). The germline CDR1 and CDR2 sequences are LGHNA and YSLEER. This CDR3 has 15 residues. V was shortened by 0 bases and J by 1 base, with 10 bases between the two germline ends. The CDR3 loop reads CASSQDRGSSYEQYF. The CDR3 DNA is TGCGCCAGCAGCCAAGATCGGGGGAGTTCCTACGAGCAGTACTTC.

The CDR3 nucleotides read TGTGCCAGCCTGGGACAGAGGAACGAGCAGTACTTC. This sequence encodes CASLGQRNEQYF. This rearrangement joins TRBV6-5 to TRBJ2-7; 7 bases agree with TRBD1. Germline V gene sequence: CDR1 MNHEY, CDR2 SVGAGI. The CDR3 covers 12 residues. V lost 8 bases, J lost 5 bases, and 6 bases stayed unmatched.

In regard to this clone: Other DNA sequences in this sample translate to the same CDR3. The chain couples TRBV7-9 to TRBJ1-1; D is uncertain. V was pared by 1 base and J by 4 bases, with 7 bases between. Germline CDR1 SEHNR, CDR2 FQNEAQ (reference sequence). This CDR3 spans 13 amino acids. CDR3 nucleotides: TGTGCCAGCAGCTTAGAAGCCGGCACTGAAGCTTTCTTT. It is translated as CASSLEAGTEAFF.

This chain uses TRBV6-6 with TRBJ2-7, with 10 bases aligning to TRBD2. J gave up 3 bases and V 6 bases, and 8 bases lay outside the gene matches. This CDR3 comprises 15 residues. The germline CDR1 and CDR2 sequences are MNHNY and SVGAGI (reference sequence). The CDR3 sequence is CASRGGAGGNYEQYF. For the CDR3, the DNA is TGTGCCAGCAGGGGGGGAGCGGGAGGGAACTACGAGCAGTACTTC.

The J gene is TRBJ2-7, the V gene TRBV7-9; 9 nucleotides line up with TRBD1. The trim removed 4 bases at V and 1 base at J, leaving 8 bases unmatched. Germline assignment: CDR1 SEHNR and CDR2 FQNEAQ (reference sequence). The CDR3 sequence is 16 residues long. CDR3 in amino acids: CASSSFRDRASYEQYF. As DNA, the CDR3 is TGTGCCAGCAGCTCGTTCCGGGACAGGGCTTCCTACGAGCAGTACTTC.

The J gene is TRBJ2-7, the V gene TRBV27, with 10 positions matching TRBD1. The CDR3 is 14 residues long. Looked up from germline, CDR1 is MNHEY and CDR2 is SMNVEV (reference sequence). With V trimmed by 2 bases and J by 7 bases, 5 bases remained unmatched. CDR3 region: CASSLGTGVGEQYF. The CDR3 bases are TGTGCCAGCAGTTTAGGGACAGGGGTAGGGGAGCAGTACTTC.

V and J are TRBV4-3 and TRBJ2-1; weak D call: TRBD2 (6 bases). Trimming left V 0 bases short and J 2 bases short, with 23 bases between. This CDR3 has 20 residues. The germline V gene has CDR1 LGHNA and CDR2 YSLEER. CDR3 in amino acids: CASSQDLSSGTGSPYNEQFF. DNA for the CDR3: TGCGCCAGCAGCCAAGATTTGAGTAGCGGAACAGGAAGCCCCTACAATGAGCAGTTCTTC.

The chain is built from TRBV4-2 and TRBJ1-2; TRBD1 matches 8 bases. The CDR3 spans 15 residues. Unmatched junction bases numbered 5, after V lost 0 bases and J lost 5 bases. Germline assignment: CDR1 LGHNA and CDR2 YNFKEQ. The CDR3 nucleotides read TGTGCCAGCAGCCAAGAAAAGAACAGGGGGTATGGCTACACCTTC. It codes for CASSQEKNRGYGYTF.

The chain couples TRBV6-6 to TRBJ2-1; a possible D gene is TRBD1 (5 bases). With 2 bases removed from V and 5 bases from J, the gap between germline ends came to 7 bases. The CDR3 extends over 13 amino acids. The germline V gene encodes CDR1 MNHNY and CDR2 SVGAGI (reference sequence). CDR3 in amino acids: CASSYQGHNEQFF. The CDR3 nucleotides read TGTGCCAGCAGTTACCAGGGCCACAATGAGCAGTTCTTC.

The chain couples TRBV19 to TRBJ2-7; TRBD2 is a possible D gene (5 bases). V was clipped by 4 bases and J by 3 bases, with 10 bases between them. Germline assignment: CDR1 LNHDA and CDR2 SQIVND (reference sequence). The CDR3 sequence is 13 residues long. This CDR3 reads CASSSRGYYEQYF. CDR3 nucleotide sequence: TGTGCCAGTAGTAGCCGGGGTTACTACGAGCAGTACTTC. Full variable domain (missing parts from reference TRBV19 and TRBJ2-7): DGGITQSPKYLFRKEGQNVTLSCEQNLNHDAMYWYRQDPGQGLRLIYYSQIVNDFQKGDIAEGYSVSREKKESFPLTVTSAQKNPTAFYLCASSSRGYYEQYFGPGTRLTVT.

The V and J genes are TRBV9 and TRBJ2-2; D may be TRBD1 (6 bases). The germline gives CDR1 SGDLS, CDR2 YYNGEE. Trimming removed 4 bases from V and 1 base from J, with 20 bases in between. The CDR3 is made up of 18 amino acids. The CDR3 DNA follows: TGTGCCAGCAGCCCGAGGTGGCAGGGACAACTGAACACCGGGGAGCTGTTTTTT. This sequence encodes CASSPRWQGQLNTGELFF.

The V and J genes are TRBV7-3 and TRBJ2-1; 7 nucleotides agree with TRBD2. Trimming at V came to 6 bases and at J to 2 bases, leaving 7 bases not matched to a gene. CDR3 length equals 15 residues. Germline V gives CDR1 SGHTA, CDR2 FQGTGA. Here the CDR3 DNA reads TGTGCCAGCAGACGGACCGGGGGGACCTACAATGAGCAGTTCTTC. Amino acids: CASRRTGGTYNEQFF.

The chain carries TRBV19 and TRBJ2-6; D gene uncertain. CDR1 is LNHDA and CDR2 is SQIVND in the germline V gene (reference sequence). Trimming took off 4 bases at V and 3 bases at J, with 4 bases between the two ends. There are 13 residues in the CDR3. The CDR3 DNA is TGTGCCAGTAGTACCAGTGGGGCCAACGTCCTGACTTTC. Translating it yields CASSTSGANVLTF.

V gene TRBV29-1 combines with J gene TRBJ2-3, with TRBD1 matching over 9 bases. CDR1 and CDR2 from the germline V gene are SQVTM and ANQGSEA. J was trimmed by 2 bases and V by 3 bases; bases with no gene match: 18. The CDR3 has 19 amino acids. CDR3 sequence reads: CSVDGGRGTGNPHTDTQYF. CDR3 DNA: TGCAGCGTTGATGGGGGGCGCGGGACAGGGAATCCTCACACAGATACGCAGTATTTT.

The chain joins TRBV25-1 to TRBJ1-3; TRBD1 is a possible D gene (5 bases). Germline V gives CDR1 MGHDK, CDR2 SYGVNS. The ends were cut back, 6 bases at V and 2 bases at J, with 14 bases in the middle. There are 15 residues in the CDR3. The CDR3: CASSRERVAGNTIYF. Written as DNA, the CDR3 is TGTGCCAGCAGCAGGGAACGGGTTGCTGGAAACACCATATATTTT.

This clone was seen once. The CDR3 loop is CASSKLAELSYEQYF. The CDR3, as DNA: TGTGCCAGCAGTAAACTAGCGGAGCTATCCTACGAGCAGTACTTC. The V call is TRBV6-5, the J call TRBJ2-7; 8 bases fit TRBD2. Germline CDR1 and CDR2: MNHEY and SVGAGI. The CDR3 extends over 15 amino acids. J lost 1 base, V lost 5 bases, and 7 bases had no gene match.

V is TRBV14 and J is TRBJ2-1, with 7 bases matching TRBD1. J was trimmed by 10 bases and V by 2 bases; bases with no gene match: 5. CDR1 is SGHDN, CDR2 FVKESK, per germline. The CDR3 contains 13 residues. The CDR3, as DNA: TGTGCCAGCAGCCAACAGGGGGTTGGCGAGCAGTTCTTC. It is translated as CASSQQGVGEQFF.

This rearrangement joins TRBV6-1 to TRBJ1-2; D gene uncertain. The length of the CDR3 is 13 residues. Per germline, CDR1 MNHNS and CDR2 SASEGT. V was trimmed by 5 bases and J by 5 bases, leaving 12 bases between them. As DNA, the CDR3 is TGTGCCAGCAGTACCAGCGGGGATTATGGCTACACCTTC. Translating it yields CASSTSGDYGYTF.

The rearrangement links TRBV18 to TRBJ2-7; 14 bases match TRBD2. From germline, CDR1 is KGHSH and CDR2 LQKENI. The J segment lost 5 bases and the V segment lost 1 base, leaving 13 bases of the junction unmatched. This CDR3 contains 19 residues. The CDR3 protein is CASSPRGLAGEPQGDEQYF. CDR3 coding DNA: TGTGCCAGCTCACCACGGGGACTAGCGGGGGAGCCGCAGGGAGACGAGCAGTACTTC.

The chain couples TRBV27 to TRBJ2-3, with 7 bases identical to TRBD2. The length of the CDR3 is 18 residues. The ends lost 3 bases at V and 1 base at J; junction bases unmatched: 13. Per germline, CDR1 MNHEY and CDR2 SMNVEV (reference sequence). CDR3 protein: CASSFQARDYSGTDTQYF. The CDR3 DNA reads TGTGCCAGCAGTTTCCAGGCCCGGGACTACTCGGGCACAGATACGCAGTATTTT.

The chain couples TRBV11-2 to TRBJ2-2, with TRBD2 matching 7 bases. J was trimmed by 3 bases and V by 3 bases; bases with no gene match: 4. The CDR3 length is 15 residues. CDR1 is SGHAT and CDR2 is FQNNGV in the germline V gene. The CDR3: CASSFQGRDTGELFF. CDR3 in DNA: TGTGCCAGCAGCTTCCAAGGGAGGGACACCGGGGAGCTGTTTTTT.

CDR3 residues: CASSFGGRSTDTQYF. Here the CDR3 DNA reads TGTGCCAGCAGTTTTGGCGGGAGAAGCACAGATACGCAGTATTTT. The chain is built from TRBV6-5 and TRBJ2-3; 7 positions agree with TRBD2. The CDR3 spans 15 residues. The V gene's germline CDR1 is MNHEY and CDR2 SVGAGI. With V trimmed by 4 bases and J by 0 bases, 4 bases remained unmatched.